The rows below give T cell receptor beta chains drawn from one sample of a study of shared clonotypes between healthy human individuals. Sequencing used immunoSEQ multiplex PCR; TCRdb keeps in-frame clones, though not all of them. The profile shows more than 2 million clones, approximately 96% of them singletons. Material for sequencing was naive CD4+ T cells sorted from blood. These receptor sequences come from a man between 18 and 35 years old in good health. The CDR3 runs from the conserved cysteine through the conserved F or W. Each record gives: J gene, V gene, D gene, CDR3 DNA, CDR3 protein. D genes are given only for firm matches.

TRBJ2-5 TRBV19 - TGTGCCAGTAGTCCAAGGGGCCAAGAGACCCAGTACTTC CASSPRGQETQYF
TRBJ2-2 TRBV15 - TGTGCCACCAGCAGAGGTGATGCGAACACCGGGGAGCTGTTTTTT CATSRGDANTGELFF
TRBJ1-2 TRBV5-1 TRBD1 TGCGCCAGCAGCTTGATAGGACAGGGGAACTATGGCTACACCTTC CASSLIGQGNYGYTF
TRBJ2-7 TRBV27 TRBD2 TGTGCCAGCAGTTCTTCCCCTTTCCGGGCTCGGGAGGAGTACTTC CASSSSPFRAREEYF
TRBJ1-5 TRBV27 TRBD1 TGTGCCAGCAGTTCGGACAGGGTAGGGCAGCCCCAGCATTTT CASSSDRVGQPQHF
TRBJ2-3 TRBV7-2 - TGTGCCAGCAGCTTACGCCAGTCGGGAGCTCTATCCACAGATACGCAGTATTTT CASSLRQSGALSTDTQYF
TRBJ2-3 TRBV10-3 - TGTGCCTCCTTCTCGGGCCAAGATACGCAGTATTTT CASFSGQDTQYF
TRBJ2-3 TRBV7-2 - TGTGCCAGCAGCTTCAGGGGGAGGGATACGCAGTATTTT CASSFRGRDTQYF
TRBJ2-3 TRBV27 - TGTGCCAGCAGTTCCCCTCCAGATACGCAGTATTTT CASSSPPDTQYF
TRBJ1-3 TRBV7-2 - TGTGCCAGCAGCTTAGGCAACACCATATATTTT CASSLGNTIYF
TRBJ2-3 TRBV10-2 TRBD2 TGCGCCAGCACCGGAGCTAGCGGGGACACAGATACGCAGTATTTT CASTGASGDTDTQYF
TRBJ1-6 TRBV6-5 - TGTGCCAGCAGTTACTCACGATCACCCCTCCACTTT CASSYSRSPLHF
TRBJ1-6 TRBV4-1 - TGCGCCAGCAGCCAAGGGGAGATAATCTATAATTCACCCCTCCACTTT CASSQGEIIYNSPLHF
TRBJ2-3 TRBV5-1 TRBD2 TGCGCCAGCAGCTTATCTAAGGTTAGCGGGGGCACAGATACGCAGTATTTT CASSLSKVSGGTDTQYF
TRBJ2-4 TRBV10-3 TRBD2 TGTGCCATCAGTGGGGGACTAGCGGGAGGAGAAAACATTCAGTACTTC CAISGGLAGGENIQYF
TRBJ1-2 TRBV6-5 - TGTGCCAGCAGTTACTCGATAAGGGGTGGCTACACCTTC CASSYSIRGGYTF
TRBJ1-4 TRBV19 - TGTGCCAGTAGAACAGGAACGAACCTCAATGAAAAACTGTTTTTT CASRTGTNLNEKLFF
TRBJ1-3 TRBV18 - TGTGCCAGCTCACCACCGGCTCGGCCTGGAAACACCATATATTTT CASSPPARPGNTIYF